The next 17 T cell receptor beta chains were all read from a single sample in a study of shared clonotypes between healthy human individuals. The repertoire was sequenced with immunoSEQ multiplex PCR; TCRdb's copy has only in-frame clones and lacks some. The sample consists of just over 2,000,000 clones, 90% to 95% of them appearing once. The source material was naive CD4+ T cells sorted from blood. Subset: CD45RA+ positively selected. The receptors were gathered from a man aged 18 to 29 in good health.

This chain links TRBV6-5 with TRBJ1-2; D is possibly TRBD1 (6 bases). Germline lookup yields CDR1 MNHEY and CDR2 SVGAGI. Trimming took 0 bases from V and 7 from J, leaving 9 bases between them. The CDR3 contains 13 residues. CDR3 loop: CASSYSIGGGYTF. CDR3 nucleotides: TGTGCCAGCAGTTACTCGATAGGGGGTGGCTACACCTTC.

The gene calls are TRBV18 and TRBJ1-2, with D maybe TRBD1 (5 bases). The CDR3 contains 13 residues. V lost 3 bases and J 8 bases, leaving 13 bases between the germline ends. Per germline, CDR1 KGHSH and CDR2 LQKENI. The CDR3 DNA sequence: TGTGCCAGCTCACCGGAAAGGGGTCCCGGCTACACCTTC. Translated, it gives CASSPERGPGYTF.

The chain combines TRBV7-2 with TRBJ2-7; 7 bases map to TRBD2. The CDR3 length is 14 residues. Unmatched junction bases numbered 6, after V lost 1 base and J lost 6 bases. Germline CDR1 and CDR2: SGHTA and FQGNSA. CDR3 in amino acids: CASSLGGGRLEQYF. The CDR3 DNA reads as TGTGCCAGCAGCTTAGGGGGGGGTCGCCTCGAGCAGTACTTC.

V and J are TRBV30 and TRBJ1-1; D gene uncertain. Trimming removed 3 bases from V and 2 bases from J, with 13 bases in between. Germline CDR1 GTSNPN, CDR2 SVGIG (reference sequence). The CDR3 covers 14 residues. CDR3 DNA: TGTGCCTGGAGCCAAATCCCCCTAAACACTGAAGCTTTCTTT. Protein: CAWSQIPLNTEAFF.

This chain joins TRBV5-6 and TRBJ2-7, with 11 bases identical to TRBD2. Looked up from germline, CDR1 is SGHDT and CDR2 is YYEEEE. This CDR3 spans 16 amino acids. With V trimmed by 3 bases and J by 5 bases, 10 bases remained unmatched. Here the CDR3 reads CASSWALAGGPHEQYF. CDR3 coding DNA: TGTGCCAGCAGCTGGGCATTAGCGGGAGGGCCCCACGAGCAGTACTTC. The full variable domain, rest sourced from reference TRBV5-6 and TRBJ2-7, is DAGVTQSPTHLIKTRGQQVTLRCSPKSGHDTVSWYQQALGQGPQFIFQYYEEEERQRGNFPDRFSGHQFPNYSSELNVNALLLGDSALYLCASSWALAGGPHEQYFGPGTRLTVT.

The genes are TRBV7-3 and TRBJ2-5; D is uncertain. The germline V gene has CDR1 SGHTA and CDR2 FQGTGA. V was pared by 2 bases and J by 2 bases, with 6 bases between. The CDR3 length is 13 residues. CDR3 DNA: TGTGCCAGCAGCTTATGGCCGCAAGAGACCCAGTACTTC. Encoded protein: CASSLWPQETQYF.

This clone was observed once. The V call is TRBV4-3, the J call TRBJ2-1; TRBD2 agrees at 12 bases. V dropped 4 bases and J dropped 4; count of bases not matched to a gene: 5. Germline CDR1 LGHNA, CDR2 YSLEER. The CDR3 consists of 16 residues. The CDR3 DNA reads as TGCGCCAGCAGCCCGACTAGCGGGAGCGGTTACAATGAGCAGTTCTTC. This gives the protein CASSPTSGSGYNEQFF.

CDR3 coding DNA: TGCGCCAGCAGCCAAGTCTATCCCGCGGGTTCTAACTCACAAGAGACCCAGTACTTC. Translated: CASSQVYPAGSNSQETQYF. The rearrangement uses TRBV4-3 and TRBJ2-5; perhaps TRBD2 as D (5 bases). Germline V gives CDR1 LGHNA, CDR2 YSLEER. The length of the CDR3 is 19 residues. The V gene lost 1 base and the J gene lost 2 bases, with 23 bases spanning the gap.

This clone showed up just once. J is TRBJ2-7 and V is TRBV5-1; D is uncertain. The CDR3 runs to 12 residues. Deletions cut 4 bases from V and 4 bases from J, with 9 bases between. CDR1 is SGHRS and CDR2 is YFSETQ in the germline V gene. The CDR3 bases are TGCGCCAGCAGCCCGGGCCTATACGAGCAGTACTTC. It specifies CASSPGLYEQYF.

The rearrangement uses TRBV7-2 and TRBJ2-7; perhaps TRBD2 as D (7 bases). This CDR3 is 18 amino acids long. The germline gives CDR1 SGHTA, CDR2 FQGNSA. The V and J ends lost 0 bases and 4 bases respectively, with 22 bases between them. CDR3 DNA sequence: TGTGCCAGCAGCTTAGCGCAGGGGCAAGCGGGGAAGGTTTACGAGCAGTACTTC. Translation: CASSLAQGQAGKVYEQYF.

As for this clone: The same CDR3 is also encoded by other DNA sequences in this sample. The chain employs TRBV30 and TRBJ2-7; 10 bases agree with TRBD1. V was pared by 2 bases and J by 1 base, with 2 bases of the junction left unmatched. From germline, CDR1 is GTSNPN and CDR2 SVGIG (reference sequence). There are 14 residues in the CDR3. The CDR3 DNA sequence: TGTGCCTGGAGTTCGGGACAGGGGTCCTACGAGCAGTACTTC. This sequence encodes CAWSSGQGSYEQYF.

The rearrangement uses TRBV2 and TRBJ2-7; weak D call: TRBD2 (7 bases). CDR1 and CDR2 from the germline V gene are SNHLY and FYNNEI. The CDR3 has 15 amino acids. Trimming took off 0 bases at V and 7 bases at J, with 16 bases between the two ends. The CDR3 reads CASSEALQGTTEQYF. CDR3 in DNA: TGTGCCAGCAGTGAAGCGCTTCAGGGGACTACGGAGCAGTACTTC.

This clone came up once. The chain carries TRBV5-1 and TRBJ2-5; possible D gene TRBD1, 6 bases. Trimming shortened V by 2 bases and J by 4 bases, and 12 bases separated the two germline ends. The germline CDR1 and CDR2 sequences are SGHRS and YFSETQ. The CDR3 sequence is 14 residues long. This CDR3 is CASSFNRVGETQYF. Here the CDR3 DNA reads TGCGCCAGCAGCTTCAACAGGGTTGGAGAGACCCAGTACTTC.

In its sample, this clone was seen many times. The CDR3 nucleotides read TGTGCCAGCAGCCGGCGGGGGACTATAGACGAGCAGTACTTC. Translation gives CASSRRGTIDEQYF. The chain combines TRBV7-2 with TRBJ2-7; 7 bases agree with TRBD2. V lost 5 bases to trimming and J lost 5 bases; unmatched junction nucleotides: 9. Germline lookup yields CDR1 SGHTA and CDR2 FQGNSA. CDR3 length: 14 residues.

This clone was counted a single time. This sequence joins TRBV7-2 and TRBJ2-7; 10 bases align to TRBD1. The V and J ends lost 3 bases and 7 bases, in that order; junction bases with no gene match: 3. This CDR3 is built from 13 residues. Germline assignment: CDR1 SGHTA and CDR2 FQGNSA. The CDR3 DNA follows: TGTGCCAGCAGCTTCCGGGACAGGGGAGAGCAGTACTTC. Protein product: CASSFRDRGEQYF.

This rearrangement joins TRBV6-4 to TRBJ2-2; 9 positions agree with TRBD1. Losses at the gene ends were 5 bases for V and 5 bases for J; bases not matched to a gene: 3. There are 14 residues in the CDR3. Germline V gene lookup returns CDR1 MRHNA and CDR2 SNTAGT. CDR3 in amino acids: CASSRTGATGELFF. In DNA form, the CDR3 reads TGTGCCAGCAGTAGGACAGGGGCGACCGGGGAGCTGTTTTTT.

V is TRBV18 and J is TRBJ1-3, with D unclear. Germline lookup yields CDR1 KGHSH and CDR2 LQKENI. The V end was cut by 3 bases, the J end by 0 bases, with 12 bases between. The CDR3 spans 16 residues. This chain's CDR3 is CASSPNDMISGNTIYF. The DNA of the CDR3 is TGTGCCAGCTCACCCAACGACATGATCTCTGGAAACACCATATATTTT.